The 15 T cell receptor beta chains below were found in one sample sequenced in a study of blood T cell repertoires in COVID-19. The table came from immunoSEQ multiplex PCR; TCRdb's copy has only in-frame clones and leaves some out. The data show some 89,000 clones, with just under 90% seen just once and 15% to 17% held by the top ten. The sequenced sample was peripheral blood. Receptor source: a human donor in a cohort sampled during active COVID-19.

The chain's CDR3 is CASREDGSYEQYF. Written as DNA, the CDR3 is TGTGCCAGCAGGGAGGACGGATCCTACGAGCAGTACTTC. V and J are TRBV28 and TRBJ2-7; the D gene is possibly TRBD2 (5 bases). The ends were cut back, 6 bases at V and 1 base at J, with 10 bases in the middle. CDR1 and CDR2 (germline): MDHEN, SYDVKM. This CDR3 has 13 amino acids.

J is TRBJ2-7 and V is TRBV6-5; no reliable D call. The V gene lost 7 bases and the J gene lost 0 bases, with 10 bases spanning the gap. This CDR3 has 13 residues. In germline, CDR1 is MNHEY, CDR2 SVGAGI. This chain's CDR3 is CASKSGYSYEQYF. The CDR3 region has the DNA TGTGCCAGCAAGTCAGGTTACTCCTACGAGCAGTACTTC.

The rearrangement joins TRBV7-9 to TRBJ2-5; weak D call: TRBD2 (5 bases). The CDR3 consists of 15 residues. The V and J ends lost 0 bases and 4 bases respectively, with 12 bases between them. Germline CDR1 reads SEHNR; CDR2 reads FQNEAQ (reference sequence). CDR3 region: CASSLARYSVETQYF. CDR3 in DNA: TGTGCCAGCAGCTTAGCGAGGTATAGCGTAGAGACCCAGTACTTC.

There are a few counts of this clone. V usage is TRBV27 and J usage is TRBJ1-2; 7 nucleotides align to TRBD1. J gave up 7 bases and V 10 bases, and 9 bases lay outside the gene matches. From germline, CDR1 is MNHEY and CDR2 SMNVEV (reference sequence). This CDR3 has 12 amino acids. CDR3 DNA sequence: TGTGCCACCCAGGGCAGGGGGTTTGGCTACACCTTC. Translating gives CATQGRGFGYTF.

The V gene is TRBV23-1, the J gene TRBJ2-1; D not certain. TRBV23-1 is annotated as an ORF whose role is uncertain. The CDR3 consists of 13 residues. Trimming left V 5 bases short and J 5 bases short, with 10 bases between. The DNA for the CDR3 is TGCGCCAGCAGTTACCGCACAGACAATGAGCAGTTCTTC. Translating it yields CASSYRTDNEQFF.

The gene calls are TRBV5-1 and TRBJ2-5; a possible D gene is TRBD2 (5 bases). V was shortened by 0 bases and J by 7 bases, with 13 bases between the two germline ends. The germline CDR1 and CDR2 sequences are SGHRS and YFSETQ. The CDR3 has 14 residues. The chain's CDR3 is CASSLDASRGTQYF. DNA of the CDR3: TGCGCCAGCAGCTTGGACGCTAGCCGGGGGACCCAGTACTTC.

This clone has only one observation. The chain couples TRBV9 to TRBJ2-1; the match to TRBD2 covers 9 bases. The CDR3 sequence is 16 residues long. From germline, CDR1 is SGDLS and CDR2 YYNGEE. V was pared by 3 bases and J by 6 bases, with 10 bases of the junction left unmatched. In DNA, the CDR3 is TGTGCCAGCAGCGATGAAAGGAGCGGGAGGAGCAATGAGCAGTTCTTC. Amino acids: CASSDERSGRSNEQFF.

The V gene is TRBV20-1, the J gene TRBJ1-4; D ambiguous. In germline, CDR1 is DFQATT, CDR2 SNEGSKA (reference sequence). Trimming stripped 6 bases from V and 8 bases from J, with 10 bases between. The CDR3 contains 11 residues. The CDR3 spells CSAKRAEKLFF. The CDR3 nucleotides are TGCAGTGCAAAGAGGGCCGAAAAACTGTTTTTT.

This clone was detected once. The chain couples TRBV11-2 to TRBJ2-1, with 8 bases identical to TRBD1. CDR1 SGHAT and CDR2 FQNNGV come from the germline V gene. The J segment lost 6 bases and the V segment lost 7 bases, leaving 14 bases of the junction unmatched. This CDR3 region has 16 residues. CDR3 amino acids: CASINIVRGPRNEQFF. The CDR3 nucleotides read TGTGCCAGCATCAATATAGTCAGGGGGCCCCGCAATGAGCAGTTCTTC.

The chain couples TRBV19 to TRBJ2-3; TRBD1 agrees at 7 bases. CDR3 length: 13 residues. CDR1 and CDR2 (germline): LNHDA, SQIVND (reference sequence). V was clipped by 9 bases and J by 4 bases; unmatched bases: 7. The DNA for the CDR3 is TGTGCCAGCTCGGCGACAGGGTCAGATACGCAGTATTTT. Encoded protein: CASSATGSDTQYF.

The V and J genes are TRBV28 and TRBJ1-5, with 7 bases that match TRBD1. Trimming cost V 6 bases and J 1 base; bases outside gene matches: 3. Per germline, CDR1 MDHEN and CDR2 SYDVKM. The CDR3 extends over 14 amino acids. Written as DNA, the CDR3 is TGTGCCAGCAGACTGACAGGGAGCAATCAGCCCCAGCATTTT. It yields the protein CASRLTGSNQPQHF.

The chain carries TRBV30 and TRBJ1-6; the D gene is possibly TRBD1 (5 bases). This CDR3 region has 14 residues. Germline V gene data show CDR1 as GTSNPN and CDR2 as SVGIG (reference sequence). Trimming left V 1 base short and J 10 bases short, with 14 bases between. CDR3 residues: CAWSEGQGWSPLHF. Written as DNA, the CDR3 is TGTGCCTGGAGTGAGGGCCAGGGCTGGTCACCCCTCCACTTT.

This chain uses TRBV5-1 with TRBJ1-3, with a possible D match to TRBD1 (5 bases). Trimming took off 4 bases at V and 0 bases at J, with 11 bases between the two ends. CDR3 size: 15 residues. Germline-derived CDR1 and CDR2 are SGHRS and YFSETQ. The CDR3 sequence is CASSSGGYSGNTIYF. CDR3 DNA: TGCGCCAGCAGCAGCGGGGGGTACTCTGGAAACACCATATATTTT.

The chain links TRBV27 to TRBJ1-2; TRBD1 matches at 7 bases. With V trimmed by 6 bases and J by 1 base, 5 bases remained unmatched. From germline, CDR1 is MNHEY and CDR2 SMNVEV (reference sequence). This CDR3 is built from 14 residues. The CDR3 bases are TGTGCCAGCAGGGGGACAGAGCTTAACTATGGCTACACCTTC. Its protein product is CASRGTELNYGYTF.

The chain couples TRBV10-1 to TRBJ1-5, with unresolved D. The CDR3 is 14 amino acids. Trimming pared 5 bases from V and 3 bases from J, leaving 11 bases between. Germline values: CDR1 WNHNN, CDR2 SYGVQD (reference sequence). CDR3 bases: TGCGCCAGCAGTAATAGTGGTCTCAATCAGCCCCAGCATTTT. Translation: CASSNSGLNQPQHF.